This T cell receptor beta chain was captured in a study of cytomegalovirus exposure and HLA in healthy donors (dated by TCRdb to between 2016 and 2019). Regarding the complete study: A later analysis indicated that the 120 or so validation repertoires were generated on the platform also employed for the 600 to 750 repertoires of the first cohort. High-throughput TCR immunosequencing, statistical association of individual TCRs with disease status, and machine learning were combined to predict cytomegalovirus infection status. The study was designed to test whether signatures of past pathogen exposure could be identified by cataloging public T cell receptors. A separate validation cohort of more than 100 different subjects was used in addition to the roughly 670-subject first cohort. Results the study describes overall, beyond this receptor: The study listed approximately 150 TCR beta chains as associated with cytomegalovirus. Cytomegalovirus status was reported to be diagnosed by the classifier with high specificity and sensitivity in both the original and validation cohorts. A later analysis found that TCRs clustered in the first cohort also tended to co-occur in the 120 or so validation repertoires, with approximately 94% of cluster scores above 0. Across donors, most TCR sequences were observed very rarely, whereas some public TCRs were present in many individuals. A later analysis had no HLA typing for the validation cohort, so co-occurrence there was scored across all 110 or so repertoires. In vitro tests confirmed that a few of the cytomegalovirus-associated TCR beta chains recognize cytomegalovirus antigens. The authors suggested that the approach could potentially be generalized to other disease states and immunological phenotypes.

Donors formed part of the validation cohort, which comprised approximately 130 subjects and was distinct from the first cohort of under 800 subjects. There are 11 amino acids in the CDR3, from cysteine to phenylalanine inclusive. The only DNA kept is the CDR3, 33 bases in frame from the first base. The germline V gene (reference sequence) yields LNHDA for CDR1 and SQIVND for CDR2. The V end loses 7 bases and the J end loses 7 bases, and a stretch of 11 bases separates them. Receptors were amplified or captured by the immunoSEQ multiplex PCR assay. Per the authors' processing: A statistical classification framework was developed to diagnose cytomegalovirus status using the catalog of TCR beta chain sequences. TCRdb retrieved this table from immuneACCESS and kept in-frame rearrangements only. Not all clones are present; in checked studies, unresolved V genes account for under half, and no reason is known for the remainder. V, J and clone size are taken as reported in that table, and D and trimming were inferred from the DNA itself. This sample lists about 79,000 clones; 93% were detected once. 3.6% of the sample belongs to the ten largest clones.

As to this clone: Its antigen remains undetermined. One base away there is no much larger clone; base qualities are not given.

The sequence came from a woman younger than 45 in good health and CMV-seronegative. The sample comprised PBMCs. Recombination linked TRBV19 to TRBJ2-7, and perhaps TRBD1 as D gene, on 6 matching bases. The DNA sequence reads TGTGCCAGTAAGACAGGAATTGAGCAGTACTTC. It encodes CASKTGIEQYF.